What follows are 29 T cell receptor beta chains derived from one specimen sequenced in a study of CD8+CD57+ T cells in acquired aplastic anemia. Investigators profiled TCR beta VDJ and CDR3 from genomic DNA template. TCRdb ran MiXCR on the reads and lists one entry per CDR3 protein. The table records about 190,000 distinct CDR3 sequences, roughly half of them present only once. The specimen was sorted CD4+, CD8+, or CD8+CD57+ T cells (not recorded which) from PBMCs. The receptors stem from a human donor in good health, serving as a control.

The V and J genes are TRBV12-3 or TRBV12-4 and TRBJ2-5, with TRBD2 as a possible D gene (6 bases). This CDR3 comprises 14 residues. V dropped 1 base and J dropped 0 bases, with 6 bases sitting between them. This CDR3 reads CASSLGGDQETQYF. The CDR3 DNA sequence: TGTGCCAGCAGTTTAGGGGGGGACCAAGAGACCCAGTACTTC.

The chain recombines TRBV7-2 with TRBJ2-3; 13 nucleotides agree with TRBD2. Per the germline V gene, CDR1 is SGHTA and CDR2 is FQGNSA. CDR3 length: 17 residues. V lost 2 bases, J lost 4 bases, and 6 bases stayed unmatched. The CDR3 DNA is TGTGCCAGCAGCTTATTACTAGCGGGGGGGACCGCAGATACGCAGTATTTT. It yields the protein CASSLLLAGGTADTQYF.

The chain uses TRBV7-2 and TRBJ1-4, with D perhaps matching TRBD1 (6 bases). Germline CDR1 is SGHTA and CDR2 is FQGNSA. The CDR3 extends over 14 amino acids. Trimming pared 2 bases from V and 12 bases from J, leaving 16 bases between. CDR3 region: CASSLYGRGGQLFF. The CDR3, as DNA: TGTGCCAGCAGCTTATATGGGCGGGGGGGGCAACTGTTTTTT.

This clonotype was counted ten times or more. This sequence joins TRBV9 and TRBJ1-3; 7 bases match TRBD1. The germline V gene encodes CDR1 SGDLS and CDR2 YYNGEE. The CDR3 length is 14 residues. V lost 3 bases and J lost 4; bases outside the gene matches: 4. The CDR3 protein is CASSAGTDGNTIYF. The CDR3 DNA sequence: TGTGCCAGCAGCGCTGGGACAGACGGAAACACCATATATTTT.

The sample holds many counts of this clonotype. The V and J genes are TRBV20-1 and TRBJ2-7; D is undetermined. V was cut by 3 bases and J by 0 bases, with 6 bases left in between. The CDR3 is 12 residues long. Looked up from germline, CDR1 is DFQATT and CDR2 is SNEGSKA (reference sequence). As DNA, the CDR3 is TGCAGTGCTAGGGTGAGCTCCTACGAGCAGTACTTC. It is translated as CSARVSSYEQYF.

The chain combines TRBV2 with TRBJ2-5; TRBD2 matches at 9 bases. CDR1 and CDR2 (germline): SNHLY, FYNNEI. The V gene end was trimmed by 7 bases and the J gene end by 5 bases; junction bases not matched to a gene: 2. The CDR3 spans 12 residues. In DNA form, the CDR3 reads TGTGCCAGCAAGGCGGGAGGGGAGACCCAGTACTTC. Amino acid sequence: CASKAGGETQYF.

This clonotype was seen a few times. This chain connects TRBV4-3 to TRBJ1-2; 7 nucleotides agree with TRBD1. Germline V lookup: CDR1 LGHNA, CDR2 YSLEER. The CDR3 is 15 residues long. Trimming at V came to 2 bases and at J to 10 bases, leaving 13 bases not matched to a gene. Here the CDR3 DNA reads TGCGCCAGCAGCCAAATCAACAGGGGATCGTCCGACTACACCTTC. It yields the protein CASSQINRGSSDYTF.

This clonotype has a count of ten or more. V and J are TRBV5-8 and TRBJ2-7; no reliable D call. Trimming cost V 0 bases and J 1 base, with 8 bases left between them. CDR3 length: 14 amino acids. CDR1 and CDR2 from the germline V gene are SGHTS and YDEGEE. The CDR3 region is CASSLAAASYEQYF. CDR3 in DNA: TGTGCCAGCAGCTTGGCCGCTGCTTCCTACGAGCAGTACTTC.

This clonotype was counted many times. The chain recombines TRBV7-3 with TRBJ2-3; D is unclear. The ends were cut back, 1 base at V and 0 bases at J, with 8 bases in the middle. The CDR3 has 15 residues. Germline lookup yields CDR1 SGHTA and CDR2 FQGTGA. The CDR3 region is CASSLMKSSTDTQYF. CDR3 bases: TGTGCCAGCAGCTTAATGAAGTCTAGCACAGATACGCAGTATTTT.

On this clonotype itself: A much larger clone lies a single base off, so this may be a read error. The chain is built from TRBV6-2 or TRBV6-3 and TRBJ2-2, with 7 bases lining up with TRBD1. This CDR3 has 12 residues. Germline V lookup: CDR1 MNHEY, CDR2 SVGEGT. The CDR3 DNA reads TGTGCCAGGAGACAGGGCACCGGGGAGCCGTTTTTT. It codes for CARRQGTGEPFF.

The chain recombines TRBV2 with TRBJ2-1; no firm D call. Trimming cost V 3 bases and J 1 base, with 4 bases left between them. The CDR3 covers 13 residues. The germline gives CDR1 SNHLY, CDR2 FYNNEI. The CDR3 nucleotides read TGTGCCAGCAGTGACTCGTCCTACAATGAGCAGTTCTTC. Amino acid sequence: CASSDSSYNEQFF.

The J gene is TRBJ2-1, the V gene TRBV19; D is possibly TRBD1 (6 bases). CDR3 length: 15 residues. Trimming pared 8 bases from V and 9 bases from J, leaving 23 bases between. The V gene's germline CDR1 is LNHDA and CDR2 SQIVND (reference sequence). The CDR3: CASGVGGHGAGEQFF. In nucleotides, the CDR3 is TGTGCCAGTGGAGTAGGGGGACACGGGGCGGGTGAGCAGTTCTTC.

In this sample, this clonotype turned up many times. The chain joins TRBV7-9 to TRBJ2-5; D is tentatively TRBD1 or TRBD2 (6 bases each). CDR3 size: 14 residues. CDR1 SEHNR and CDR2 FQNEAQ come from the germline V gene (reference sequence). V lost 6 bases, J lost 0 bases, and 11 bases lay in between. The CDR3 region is CASRVGGNQETQYF. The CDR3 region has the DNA TGTGCCAGCAGGGTAGGGGGGAACCAAGAGACCCAGTACTTC.

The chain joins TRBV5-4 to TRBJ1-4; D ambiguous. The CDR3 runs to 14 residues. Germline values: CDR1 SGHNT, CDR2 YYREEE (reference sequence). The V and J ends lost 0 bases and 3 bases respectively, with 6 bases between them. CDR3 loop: CASSLGGANEKLFF. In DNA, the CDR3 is TGTGCCAGCAGCTTGGGAGGAGCTAATGAAAAACTGTTTTTT. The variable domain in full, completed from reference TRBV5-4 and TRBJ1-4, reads ETGVTQSPTHLIKTRGQQVTLRCSSQSGHNTVSWYQQALGQGPQFIFQYYREEENGRGNFPPRFSGLQFPNYSSELNVNALELDDSALYLCASSLGGANEKLFFGSGTQLSVL.

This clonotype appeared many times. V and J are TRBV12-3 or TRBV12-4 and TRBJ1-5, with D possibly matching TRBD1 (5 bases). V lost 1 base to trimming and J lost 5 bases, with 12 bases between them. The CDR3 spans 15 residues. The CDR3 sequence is CASSLVVLGDQPQHF. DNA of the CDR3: TGTGCCAGCAGTTTAGTGGTCTTAGGGGATCAGCCCCAGCATTTT.

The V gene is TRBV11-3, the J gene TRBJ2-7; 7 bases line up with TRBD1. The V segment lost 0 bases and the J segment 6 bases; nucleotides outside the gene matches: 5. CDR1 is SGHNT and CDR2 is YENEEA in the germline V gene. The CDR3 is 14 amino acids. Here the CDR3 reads CASSLERQGVEQYF. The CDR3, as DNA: TGTGCCAGCAGCTTAGAAAGGCAGGGGGTCGAGCAGTACTTC.

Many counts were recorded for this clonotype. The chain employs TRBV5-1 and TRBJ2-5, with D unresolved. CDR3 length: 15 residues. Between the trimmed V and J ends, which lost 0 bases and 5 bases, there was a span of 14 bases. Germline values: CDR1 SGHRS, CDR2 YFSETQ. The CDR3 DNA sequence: TGCGCCAGCAGCTTGGAACAGCGTGAGTGGGAGACCCAGTACTTC. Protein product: CASSLEQREWETQYF.

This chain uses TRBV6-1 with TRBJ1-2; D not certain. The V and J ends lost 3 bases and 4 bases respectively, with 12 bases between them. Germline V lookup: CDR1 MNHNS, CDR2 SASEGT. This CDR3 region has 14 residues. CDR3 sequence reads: CASSDEQNGYGYTF. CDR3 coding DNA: TGTGCCAGCAGTGATGAACAGAACGGCTATGGCTACACCTTC.

The CDR3 DNA is TGTGCCAGCAGCGGATCGGGACGTTGGACTGAAGCTTTCTTT. The encoded protein is CASSGSGRWTEAFF. The V and J genes are TRBV7-3 and TRBJ1-1, with D possibly TRBD1 on 5 matching bases. The CDR3 contains 14 residues. Germline V gene lookup returns CDR1 SGHTA and CDR2 FQGTGA. The V end lost 5 bases, the J end lost 5 bases, and 15 bases lay between the germline ends.

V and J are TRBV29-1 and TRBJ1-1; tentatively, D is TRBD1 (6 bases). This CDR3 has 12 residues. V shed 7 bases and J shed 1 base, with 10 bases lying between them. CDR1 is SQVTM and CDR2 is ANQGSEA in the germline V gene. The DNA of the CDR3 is TGCAGCGCTCGGACAGCGAACACTGAAGCTTTCTTT. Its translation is CSARTANTEAFF.

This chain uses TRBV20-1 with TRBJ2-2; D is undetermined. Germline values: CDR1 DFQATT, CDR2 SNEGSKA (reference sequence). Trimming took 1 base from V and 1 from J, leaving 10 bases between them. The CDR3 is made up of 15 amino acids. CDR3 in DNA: TGCAGTGCTAGAGTACTCGCTGAGAACACCGGGGAGCTGTTTTTT. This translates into CSARVLAENTGELFF.

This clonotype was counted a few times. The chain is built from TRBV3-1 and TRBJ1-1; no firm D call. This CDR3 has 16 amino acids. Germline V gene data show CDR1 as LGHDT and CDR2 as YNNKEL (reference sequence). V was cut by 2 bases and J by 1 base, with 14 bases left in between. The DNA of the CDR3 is TGTGCCAGCAGCCAATTCTGGACGTCGCGGAACACTGAAGCTTTCTTT. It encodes CASSQFWTSRNTEAFF.

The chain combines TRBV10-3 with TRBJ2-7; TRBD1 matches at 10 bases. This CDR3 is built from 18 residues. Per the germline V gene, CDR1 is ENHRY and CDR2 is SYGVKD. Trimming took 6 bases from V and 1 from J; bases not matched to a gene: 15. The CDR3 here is CAIRDPTSGGQGSYEQYF. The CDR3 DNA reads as TGTGCCATCAGAGACCCTACTTCTGGGGGACAGGGGTCCTACGAGCAGTACTTC.

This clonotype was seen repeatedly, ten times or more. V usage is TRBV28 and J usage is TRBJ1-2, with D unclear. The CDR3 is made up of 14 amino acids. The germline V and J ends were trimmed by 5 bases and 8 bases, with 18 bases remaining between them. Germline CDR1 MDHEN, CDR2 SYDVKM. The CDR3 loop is CASSPGSSADGYTF. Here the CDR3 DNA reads TGTGCCAGCAGTCCCGGGTCCTCGGCCGACGGCTACACCTTC.

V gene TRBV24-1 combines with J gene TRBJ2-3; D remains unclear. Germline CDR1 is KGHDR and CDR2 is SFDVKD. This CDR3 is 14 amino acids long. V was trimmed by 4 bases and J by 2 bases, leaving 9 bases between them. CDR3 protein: CATSDSRITDTQYF. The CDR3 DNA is TGTGCCACCAGTGACTCTCGGATCACAGATACGCAGTATTTT.

DNA for the CDR3: TGTGCCAGCAGCCGGCGGGTAGATACGCAGTATTTT. It specifies CASSRRVDTQYF. This sequence joins TRBV28 and TRBJ2-3, with a tentative D call TRBD2 (5 bases). The CDR3 contains 12 residues. Germline loops: CDR1 MDHEN, CDR2 SYDVKM. The germline V and J ends were trimmed by 6 bases and 5 bases, with 9 bases remaining between them.

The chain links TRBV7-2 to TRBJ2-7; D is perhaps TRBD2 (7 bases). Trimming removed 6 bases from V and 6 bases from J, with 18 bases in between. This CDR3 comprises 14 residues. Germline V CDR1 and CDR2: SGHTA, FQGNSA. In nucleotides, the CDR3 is TGTGCCAGCAGACTCGGAGGGGGGGGCCTCGAGCAGTACTTC. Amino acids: CASRLGGGGLEQYF.

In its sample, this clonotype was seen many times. CDR3 protein: CASSFGRYEQYF. CDR3 in DNA: TGTGCCAGCAGCTTCGGACGGTACGAGCAGTACTTC. The chain joins TRBV6-6 to TRBJ2-7, with D uncertain. Germline loops: CDR1 MNHNY, CDR2 SVGAGI (reference sequence). V dropped 6 bases and J dropped 4 bases, with 10 bases sitting between them. CDR3 length: 12 amino acids.

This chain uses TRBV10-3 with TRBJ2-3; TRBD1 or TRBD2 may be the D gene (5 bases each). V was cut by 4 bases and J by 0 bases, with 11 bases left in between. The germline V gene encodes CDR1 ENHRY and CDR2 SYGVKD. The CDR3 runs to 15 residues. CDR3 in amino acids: CAISVGTVSTDTQYF. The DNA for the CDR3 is TGTGCCATCAGTGTGGGGACCGTCAGCACAGATACGCAGTATTTT.